The clone carrying this T cell receptor beta chain is judged medium-sized. The sample is drawn from a study of metastatic and nonmetastatic thyroid tumors. TCRdb re-analyzed the PCR reads through MiXCR. The sample yields 6,000 or so clones, 16% seen once. Not a single patient had been given any form of treatment at any point before undergoing thyroid surgery. The specimen sequenced was tumor tissue. The TCR sequence derives from a male donor with papillary thyroid cancer or a benign thyroid nodule (not recorded which). Some clones in this sample may be carry-over from other donors' samples.

The CDR3 coding sequence is TGCGCCAGCACCCCGAGGGGGGGATCTGAGACCCAGTACTTC. Its protein is CASTPRGGSETQYF. The genes are TRBV5-1 and TRBJ2-5; a weak D match, TRBD2 (7 bases). The CDR3 has 14 amino acids. Germline V gene sequence: CDR1 SGHRS, CDR2 YFSETQ. The V gene lost 6 bases and the J gene lost 5 bases, with 17 bases spanning the gap.